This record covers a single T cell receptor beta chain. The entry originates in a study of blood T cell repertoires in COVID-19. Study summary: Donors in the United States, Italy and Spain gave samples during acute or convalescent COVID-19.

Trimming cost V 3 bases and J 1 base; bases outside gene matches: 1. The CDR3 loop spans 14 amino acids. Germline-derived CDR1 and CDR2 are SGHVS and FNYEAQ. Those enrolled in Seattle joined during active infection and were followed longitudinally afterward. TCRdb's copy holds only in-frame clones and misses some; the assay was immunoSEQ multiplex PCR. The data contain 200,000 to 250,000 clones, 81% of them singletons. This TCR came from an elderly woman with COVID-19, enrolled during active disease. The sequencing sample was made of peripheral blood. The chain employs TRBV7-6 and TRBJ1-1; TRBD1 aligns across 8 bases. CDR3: CASSFGTGNTEAFF. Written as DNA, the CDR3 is TGTGCCAGCAGCTTCGGGACAGGGAACACTGAAGCTTTCTTT.